This TCR beta chain is from a study of CD8 T cells in ankylosing spondylitis. Making the TCR beta libraries involved quantitative 5'-RACE with molecular barcodes. TCRdb called the 5' RACE reads again in MiXCR, with one record for every CDR3 protein. The repertoire includes about 510,000 distinct CDR3 sequences, roughly 5% of them detected once, and roughly 3.2% sits in the top ten. This clonotype has just a few counts. Its antigen is undetermined. Findings and caveats of the study: Roughly eight highly homologous variants made up a TCR beta motif that seemed to typify ankylosing spondylitis blood. Clones tied to disease were said to be significantly enriched in matched ankylosing spondylitis synovial fluid.

CDR1 is DFQATT and CDR2 is SNEGSKA in the germline V gene (reference sequence). The CDR3 length is 18 residues. The ends were cut back, 3 bases at V and 0 bases at J, with 21 bases in the middle. The chain joins TRBV20-1 to TRBJ2-1; unclear D gene. The sequence was obtained from a male donor with ankylosing spondylitis. Specimen: blood, either unsorted or a sorted T cell fraction (not recorded which). The CDR3 loop is CSARSITGALSSYNEQFF. The CDR3 DNA follows: TGCAGTGCTAGGTCCATCACTGGCGCCCTAAGCTCCTACAATGAGCAGTTCTTC.